The entry below describes one T cell receptor (beta chain). Before vaccination, two weeks after the third vaccination, and at progression, PBMC were collected. This sample is part of a study of glioma-infiltrating T cells after dendritic cell vaccination. Amplification used 60 V beta primers and 13 J beta primers. The repertoire was sequenced with immunoSEQ multiplex PCR; TCRdb's copy has only in-frame clones and lacks some. The data contain tens of thousands of clones, over 75% of them singletons. V dropped 7 bases and J dropped 2 bases, with 16 bases sitting between them. From germline, CDR1 is LNHDA and CDR2 SQIVND (reference sequence). CDR3 length equals 15 residues.

The J gene is TRBJ2-3, the V gene TRBV19; D not resolved. This clonotype originated in a human donor with glioblastoma. Sequencing was performed on blood, taken before dendritic cell vaccination. The DNA for the CDR3 is TGTGCCAGTAAAAGCTTGCGGTACTACACAGATACGCAGTATTTT. Translating gives CASKSLRYYTDTQYF.